This T cell receptor (beta chain) originates from a study of read filtering for tumor transcriptome and immune sequencing. Study in general: Per sample, TCR-region reads ranged about 3.5 to 11 million by IR-seq, about 75 to 1273 by RNA-seq.

In this sample, this clonotype turned up many times. The antigen is undetermined. CDR3 length: 15 residues. The germline gives CDR1 LGHDT, CDR2 YNNKEL (reference sequence). Trimming removed 2 bases from V and 4 bases from J, with 14 bases in between. From 300 to 450 ng of RNA, a library with molecular barcoded alpha/delta and beta/gamma adaptors was made. TCRdb ran MiXCR on the reads and lists one entry per CDR3 protein. The sample records 40,000 or so distinct CDR3 sequences, 13% to 15% being singletons. Study conclusions and caveats: IR-seq and RNA-seq agreed better without single-read clonotypes.

This sequence originates from a donor aged 40 or older with multiple myeloma. The specimen sequenced was a population of CD138-negative cells sorted from bone marrow. This chain uses TRBV3-1 with TRBJ1-1; D might be TRBD1 (6 bases). The CDR3 bases are TGTGCCAGCAGCCAAACAGGGAATCTGGGCACTGAAGCTTTCTTT. The encoded protein is CASSQTGNLGTEAFF.